The 18 T cell receptor beta chains listed next were all sequenced from one sample in a study of graft-versus-host responses after intestinal transplantation. No cognate antigen is known for these TCRs. The protocol was immunoSEQ multiplex PCR, while the TCRdb copy is restricted to in-frame clones and leaves out a portion. The sample lists 100,000 to 110,000 clones, 87% occurring once. This sample comprised unstimulated CD4+ T cells sorted from spleen or lymph node cells, obtained before transplant. The receptors shown here come from a human donor who was the organ donor for an intestinal transplant.

The count of this clone is one. The rearrangement uses TRBV7-9 and TRBJ1-5; 11 bases agree with TRBD1. After removal of 5 bases from V and 2 bases from J, the junction contained 5 bases not matched to a gene. CDR3 length equals 16 residues. Germline V gives CDR1 SEHNR, CDR2 FQNEAQ (reference sequence). DNA of the CDR3: TGTGCCAGCAGCCTGGGACAGGGGGTGGGCAATCAGCCCCAGCATTTT. This sequence encodes CASSLGQGVGNQPQHF.

The gene calls are TRBV19 and TRBJ1-5; no clear D gene. The V gene lost 1 base and the J gene lost 0 bases, with 13 bases spanning the gap. Germline loops: CDR1 LNHDA, CDR2 SQIVND (reference sequence). The CDR3 contains 17 residues. This CDR3 is CASSIGLAFNSNQPQHF. The CDR3 nucleotides read TGTGCCAGTAGTATAGGCTTAGCGTTTAATAGCAATCAGCCCCAGCATTTT.

The rearrangement links TRBV5-1 to TRBJ2-3; 11 nucleotides agree with TRBD2. CDR3 length: 15 residues. Unmatched junction bases numbered 1, after V lost 0 bases and J lost 4 bases. Germline assignment: CDR1 SGHRS and CDR2 YFSETQ. In DNA, the CDR3 is TGCGCCAGCAGCTTGGCACTAGCGGGGGCAGATACGCAGTATTTT. As protein: CASSLALAGADTQYF.

The sample holds one count of this clone. The CDR3 DNA reads as TGTGCCAGCAGCTTAGGTTCTACCACAGATACGCAGTATTTT. It translates to CASSLGSTTDTQYF. The chain employs TRBV11-3 and TRBJ2-3; no reliable D call. Trimming cost V 1 base and J 2 bases, with 7 bases left between them. Germline V CDR1 and CDR2: SGHNT, YENEEA. The CDR3 length is 14 residues.

V is TRBV5-1 and J is TRBJ1-1; TRBD1 agrees at 8 bases. This CDR3 region has 15 residues. CDR1 is SGHRS and CDR2 is YFSETQ in the germline V gene. With V trimmed by 0 bases and J by 1 base, 2 bases remained unmatched. The CDR3 here is CASSLGDRPNTEAFF. CDR3 bases: TGCGCCAGCAGCTTGGGGGACAGGCCGAACACTGAAGCTTTCTTT.

V usage is TRBV15 and J usage is TRBJ1-5, with 7 bases matching TRBD1. The CDR3 contains 15 residues. The germline V gene has CDR1 LNHNV and CDR2 YYDKDF (reference sequence). V lost 6 bases to trimming and J lost 3 bases; unmatched junction nucleotides: 8. For the CDR3, the DNA is TGTGCCACCAGACGAACAGGGGCGAACAATCAGCCCCAGCATTTT. It translates to CATRRTGANNQPQHF.

The chain combines TRBV6-1 with TRBJ1-1; the D is unclear. The CDR3 covers 14 residues. CDR1 and CDR2 from the germline V gene are MNHNS and SASEGT. The V and J ends lost 4 bases and 4 bases respectively, with 13 bases between them. Here the CDR3 DNA reads TGTGCCAGCAGTGGGACCCGCGGGAGCACTGAAGCTTTCTTT. It yields the protein CASSGTRGSTEAFF.

The rearrangement uses TRBV28 and TRBJ1-2, with 8 nucleotides matching TRBD1. V gave up 8 bases and J gave up 5 bases; unmatched junction bases: 7. Per germline, CDR1 MDHEN and CDR2 SYDVKM. The CDR3 sequence is 13 residues long. CDR3 sequence (DNA): TGTGCCAGCCTATCGACAGGGGTGTATGGCTACACCTTC. It yields the protein CASLSTGVYGYTF.

Here the CDR3 reads CASSKTPAGGSMETQYF. The CDR3 DNA is TGTGCCAGCAGTAAAACCCCGGCGGGGGGGAGCATGGAGACCCAGTACTTC. The chain employs TRBV2 and TRBJ2-5; 9 bases are a match to TRBD2. V shed 5 bases and J 5 bases; nucleotides not matched to a gene: 15. The germline CDR1 and CDR2 sequences are SNHLY and FYNNEI. This CDR3 is built from 17 residues.

This clone appeared a few times. This chain joins TRBV5-6 and TRBJ2-3, with TRBD2 matching 11 bases. Germline V CDR1 and CDR2: SGHDT, YYEEEE. V dropped 3 bases and J dropped 2; count of bases not matched to a gene: 5. The CDR3 runs 16 residues. CDR3 DNA: TGTGCCAGCAGCTCTTTAGCGGGGGGGTACACAGATACGCAGTATTTT. This translates into CASSSLAGGYTDTQYF.

J is TRBJ2-6 and V is TRBV6-5, with a weak D call TRBD1 (6 bases). Germline V gives CDR1 MNHEY, CDR2 SVGAGI. V dropped 6 bases and J dropped 0 bases, with 9 bases sitting between them. The CDR3 loop spans 15 amino acids. CDR3 nucleotides: TGTGCCAGCAGGGGACACCCCTCTGGGGCCAACGTCCTGACTTTC. This sequence encodes CASRGHPSGANVLTF.

This rearrangement joins TRBV10-3 to TRBJ2-1; 11 nucleotides match TRBD2. In germline, CDR1 is ENHRY, CDR2 SYGVKD. The ends lost 8 bases at V and 4 bases at J; junction bases unmatched: 7. This CDR3 is built from 15 residues. Written as DNA, the CDR3 is TGTGCCATCTCTCGGCTAGCGGGGGGATACAATGAGCAGTTCTTC. It is translated as CAISRLAGGYNEQFF.

With respect to this clone: Other DNA sequences in the sample encode the same CDR3. The J gene is TRBJ2-5, the V gene TRBV5-1; 8 bases are shared with TRBD2. The length of the CDR3 is 14 residues. Germline V lookup: CDR1 SGHRS, CDR2 YFSETQ. After removal of 3 bases from V and 5 bases from J, the junction contained 6 bases not matched to a gene. DNA of the CDR3: TGCGCCAGCAGCTCCAGCGGGGGAAGGGAGACCCAGTACTTC. It translates to CASSSSGGRETQYF.

CDR3 in DNA: TGTGCCAGCAGTTTCCAGTATAGCACAGATACGCAGTATTTT. Translated: CASSFQYSTDTQYF. This chain connects TRBV28 to TRBJ2-3; D unresolved. The germline CDR1 and CDR2 sequences are MDHEN and SYDVKM. Deletions cut 3 bases from V and 0 bases from J, with 7 bases between. The CDR3 consists of 14 residues.

The genes are TRBV5-4 and TRBJ1-2; D is uncertain. CDR1 is SGHNT, CDR2 YYREEE, per germline (reference sequence). The CDR3 runs 14 residues. The V and J ends lost 4 bases and 4 bases respectively, with 14 bases between them. The CDR3 region is CASSLSGRIYGYTF. The CDR3, as DNA: TGTGCCAGCAGCCTGTCCGGGAGGATCTATGGCTACACCTTC.

The V and J genes are TRBV18 and TRBJ2-7; weak D call: TRBD2 (5 bases). The CDR3 covers 13 residues. V dropped 6 bases and J dropped 0 bases, with 9 bases sitting between them. CDR1 is KGHSH, CDR2 LQKENI, per germline. CDR3 nucleotide sequence: TGTGCCAGCTCGGAAACTAGCTCCTACGAGCAGTACTTC. This gives the protein CASSETSSYEQYF.

The chain joins TRBV11-2 to TRBJ2-1; TRBD2 aligns across 13 bases. CDR3 length equals 15 residues. Germline CDR1 SGHAT, CDR2 FQNNGV. J lost 6 bases, V lost 3 bases, and 2 bases had no gene match. The CDR3 protein is CASSFTSGGGNEQFF. The CDR3 DNA sequence: TGTGCCAGCAGCTTTACTAGCGGGGGGGGCAATGAGCAGTTCTTC.

This chain joins TRBV14 and TRBJ2-7; D unresolved. The V gene's germline CDR1 is SGHDN and CDR2 FVKESK. The ends were cut back, 1 base at V and 2 bases at J, with 9 bases in the middle. The CDR3 runs to 14 residues. Here the CDR3 DNA reads TGTGCCAGCAGCCAAGTTACAATCCCCTACGAGCAGTACTTC. It encodes CASSQVTIPYEQYF.